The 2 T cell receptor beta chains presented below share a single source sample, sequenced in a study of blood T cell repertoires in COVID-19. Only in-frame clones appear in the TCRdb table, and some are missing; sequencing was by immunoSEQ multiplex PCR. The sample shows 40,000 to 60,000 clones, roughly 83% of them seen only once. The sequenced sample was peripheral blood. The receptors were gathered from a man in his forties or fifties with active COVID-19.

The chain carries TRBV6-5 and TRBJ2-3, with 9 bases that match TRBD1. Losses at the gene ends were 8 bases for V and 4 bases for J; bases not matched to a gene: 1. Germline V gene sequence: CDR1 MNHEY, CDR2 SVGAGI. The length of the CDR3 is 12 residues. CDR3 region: CASRDRADTQYF. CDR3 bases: TGTGCCAGCCGGGACAGGGCAGATACGCAGTATTTT.

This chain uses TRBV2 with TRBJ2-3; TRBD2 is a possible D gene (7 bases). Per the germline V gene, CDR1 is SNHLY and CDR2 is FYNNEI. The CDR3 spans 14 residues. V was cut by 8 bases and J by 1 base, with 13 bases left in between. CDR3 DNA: TGTGCCAGCGGGGGGCTAGCGGGCACAGATACGCAGTATTTT. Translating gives CASGGLAGTDTQYF.